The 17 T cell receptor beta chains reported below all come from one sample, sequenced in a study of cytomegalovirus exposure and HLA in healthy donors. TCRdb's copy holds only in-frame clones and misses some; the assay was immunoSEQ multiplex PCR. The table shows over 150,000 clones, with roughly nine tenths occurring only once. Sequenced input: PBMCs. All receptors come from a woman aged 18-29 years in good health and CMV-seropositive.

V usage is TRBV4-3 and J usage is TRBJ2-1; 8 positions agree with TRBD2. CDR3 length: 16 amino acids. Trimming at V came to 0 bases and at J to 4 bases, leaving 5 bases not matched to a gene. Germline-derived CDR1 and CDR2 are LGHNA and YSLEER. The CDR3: CASSQDLAGGYNEQFF. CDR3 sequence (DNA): TGCGCCAGCAGCCAAGATCTGGCGGGAGGTTACAATGAGCAGTTCTTC.

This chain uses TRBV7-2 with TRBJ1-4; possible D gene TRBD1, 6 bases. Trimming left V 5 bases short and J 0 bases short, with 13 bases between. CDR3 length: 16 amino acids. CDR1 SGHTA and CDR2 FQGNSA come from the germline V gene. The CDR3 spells CASSQQGRATNEKLFF. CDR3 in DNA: TGTGCCAGCAGCCAACAGGGAAGGGCAACTAATGAAAAACTGTTTTTT.

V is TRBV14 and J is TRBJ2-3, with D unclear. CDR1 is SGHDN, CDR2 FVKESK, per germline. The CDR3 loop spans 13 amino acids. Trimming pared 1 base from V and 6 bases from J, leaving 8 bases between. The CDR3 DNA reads TGTGCCAGCAGCCAAGGCAGGCAGGATACGCAGTATTTT. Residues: CASSQGRQDTQYF.

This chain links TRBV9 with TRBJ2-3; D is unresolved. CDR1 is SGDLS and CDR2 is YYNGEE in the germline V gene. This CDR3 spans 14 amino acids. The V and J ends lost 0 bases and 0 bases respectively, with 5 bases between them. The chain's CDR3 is CASSVGLSTDTQYF. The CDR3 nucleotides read TGTGCCAGCAGCGTAGGTCTTAGCACAGATACGCAGTATTTT.

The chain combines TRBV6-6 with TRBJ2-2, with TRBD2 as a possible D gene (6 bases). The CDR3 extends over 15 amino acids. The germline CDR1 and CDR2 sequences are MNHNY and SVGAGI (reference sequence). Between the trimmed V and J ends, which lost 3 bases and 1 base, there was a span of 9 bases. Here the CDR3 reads CASSYPGENTGELFF. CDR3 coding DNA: TGTGCCAGCAGTTATCCGGGGGAGAACACCGGGGAGCTGTTTTTT.

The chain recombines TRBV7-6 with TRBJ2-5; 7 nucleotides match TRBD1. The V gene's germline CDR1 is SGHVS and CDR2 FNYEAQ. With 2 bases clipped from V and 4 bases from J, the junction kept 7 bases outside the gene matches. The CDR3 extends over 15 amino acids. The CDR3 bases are TGTGCCAGCAGCTTAACCAGGGGGACCTTAGAGACCCAGTACTTC. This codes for CASSLTRGTLETQYF.

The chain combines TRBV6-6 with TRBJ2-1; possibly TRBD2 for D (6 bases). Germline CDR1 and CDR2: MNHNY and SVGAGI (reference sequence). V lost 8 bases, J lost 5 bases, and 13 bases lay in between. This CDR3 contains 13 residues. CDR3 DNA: TGTGCCAGCTTCGAGCGGGTTGACAATGAGCAGTTCTTC. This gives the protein CASFERVDNEQFF.

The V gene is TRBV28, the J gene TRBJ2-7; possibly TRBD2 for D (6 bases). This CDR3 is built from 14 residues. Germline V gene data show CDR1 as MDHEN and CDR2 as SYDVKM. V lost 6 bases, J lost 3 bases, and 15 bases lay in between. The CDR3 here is CASRSTSYGYEQYF. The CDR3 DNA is TGTGCCAGCAGGTCTACTAGCTACGGCTACGAGCAGTACTTC.

CDR3 DNA sequence: TGCAGCGTTGTTGATGGACAGCAAGAGACCCAGTACTTC. Its protein is CSVVDGQQETQYF. The rearrangement joins TRBV29-1 to TRBJ2-5, with a weak D call TRBD1 (6 bases). The length of the CDR3 is 13 residues. V was cut by 4 bases and J by 2 bases, with 11 bases left in between. Germline lookup yields CDR1 SQVTM and CDR2 ANQGSEA.

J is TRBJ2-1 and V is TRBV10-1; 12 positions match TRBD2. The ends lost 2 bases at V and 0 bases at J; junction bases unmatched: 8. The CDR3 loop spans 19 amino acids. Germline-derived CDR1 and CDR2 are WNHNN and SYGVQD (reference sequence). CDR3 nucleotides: TGCGCCAGCAGTGAGGTGATGACTAGCGGGGGACCCTCCTACAATGAGCAGTTCTTC. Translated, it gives CASSEVMTSGGPSYNEQFF.

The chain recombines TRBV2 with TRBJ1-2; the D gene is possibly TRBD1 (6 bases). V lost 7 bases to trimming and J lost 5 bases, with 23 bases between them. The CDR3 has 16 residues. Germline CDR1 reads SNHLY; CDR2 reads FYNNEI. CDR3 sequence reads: CASNDPDRLELYGYTF. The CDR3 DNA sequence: TGTGCCAGCAACGACCCAGACAGGCTTGAATTATATGGCTACACCTTC.

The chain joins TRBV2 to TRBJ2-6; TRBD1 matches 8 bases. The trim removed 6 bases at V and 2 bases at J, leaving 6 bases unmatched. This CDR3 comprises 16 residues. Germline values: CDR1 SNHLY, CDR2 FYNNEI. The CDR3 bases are TGTGCCAGCAGCCAGGGGGCTCTAACTGGGGCCAACGTCCTGACTTTC. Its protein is CASSQGALTGANVLTF.

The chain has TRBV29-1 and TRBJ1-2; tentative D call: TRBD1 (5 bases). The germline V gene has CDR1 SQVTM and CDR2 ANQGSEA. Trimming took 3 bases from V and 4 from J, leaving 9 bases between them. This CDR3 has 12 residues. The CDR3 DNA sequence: TGCAGCGTTGAGACAGTCCTCTATGGCTACACCTTC. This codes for CSVETVLYGYTF.

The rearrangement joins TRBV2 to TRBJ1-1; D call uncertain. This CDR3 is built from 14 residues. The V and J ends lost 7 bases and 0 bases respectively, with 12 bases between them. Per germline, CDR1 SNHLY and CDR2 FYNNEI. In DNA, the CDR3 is TGTGCCAGCAATTTCCAGTTGGTGAACACTGAAGCTTTCTTT. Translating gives CASNFQLVNTEAFF.

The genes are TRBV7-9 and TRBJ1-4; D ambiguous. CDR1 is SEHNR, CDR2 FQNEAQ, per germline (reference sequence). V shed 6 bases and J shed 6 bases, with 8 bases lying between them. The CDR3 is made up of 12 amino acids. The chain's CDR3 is CASRQRDEKLFF. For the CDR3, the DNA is TGTGCCAGCAGACAGAGAGATGAAAAACTGTTTTTT.

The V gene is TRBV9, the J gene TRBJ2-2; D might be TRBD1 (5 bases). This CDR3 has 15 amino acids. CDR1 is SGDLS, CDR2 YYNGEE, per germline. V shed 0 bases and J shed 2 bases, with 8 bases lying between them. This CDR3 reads CASSVGGRNTGELFF. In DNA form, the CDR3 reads TGTGCCAGCAGCGTAGGGGGCCGCAACACCGGGGAGCTGTTTTTT.

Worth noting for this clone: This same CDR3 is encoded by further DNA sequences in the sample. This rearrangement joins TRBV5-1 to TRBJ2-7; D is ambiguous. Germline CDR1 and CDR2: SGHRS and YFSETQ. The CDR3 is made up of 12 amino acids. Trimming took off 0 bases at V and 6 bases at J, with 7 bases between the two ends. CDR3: CASSLGSGEQYF. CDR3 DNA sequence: TGCGCCAGCAGCTTGGGATCAGGCGAGCAGTACTTC.